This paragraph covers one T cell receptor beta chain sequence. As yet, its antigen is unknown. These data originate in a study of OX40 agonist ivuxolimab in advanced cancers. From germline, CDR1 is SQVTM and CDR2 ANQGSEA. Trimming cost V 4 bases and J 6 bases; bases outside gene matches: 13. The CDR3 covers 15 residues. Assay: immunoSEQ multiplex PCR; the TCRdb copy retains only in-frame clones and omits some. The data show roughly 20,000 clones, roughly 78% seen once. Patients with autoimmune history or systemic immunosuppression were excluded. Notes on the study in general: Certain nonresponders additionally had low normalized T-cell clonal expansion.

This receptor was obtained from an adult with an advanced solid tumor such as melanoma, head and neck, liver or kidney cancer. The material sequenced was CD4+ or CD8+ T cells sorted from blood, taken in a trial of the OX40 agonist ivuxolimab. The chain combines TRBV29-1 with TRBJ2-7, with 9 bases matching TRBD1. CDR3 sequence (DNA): TGCAGCGTTGCCGACAGGGGGTTTATTTTCGGCGAGCAGTACTTC. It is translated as CSVADRGFIFGEQYF.